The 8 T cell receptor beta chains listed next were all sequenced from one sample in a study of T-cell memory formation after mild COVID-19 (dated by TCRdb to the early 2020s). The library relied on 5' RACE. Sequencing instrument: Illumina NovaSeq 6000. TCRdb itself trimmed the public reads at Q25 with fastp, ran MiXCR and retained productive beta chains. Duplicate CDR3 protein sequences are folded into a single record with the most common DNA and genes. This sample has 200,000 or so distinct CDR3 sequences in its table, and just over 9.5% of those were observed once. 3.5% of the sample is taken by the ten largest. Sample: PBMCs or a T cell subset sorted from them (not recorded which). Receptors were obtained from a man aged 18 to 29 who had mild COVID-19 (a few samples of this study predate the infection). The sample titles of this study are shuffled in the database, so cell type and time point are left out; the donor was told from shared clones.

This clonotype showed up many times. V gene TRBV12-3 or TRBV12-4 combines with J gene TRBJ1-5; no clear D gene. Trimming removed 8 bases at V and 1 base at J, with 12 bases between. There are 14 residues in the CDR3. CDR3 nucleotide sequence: TGTGCCAGCGGAGTCGGCGCCAGCAATCAGCCCCAGCATTTT. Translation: CASGVGASNQPQHF.

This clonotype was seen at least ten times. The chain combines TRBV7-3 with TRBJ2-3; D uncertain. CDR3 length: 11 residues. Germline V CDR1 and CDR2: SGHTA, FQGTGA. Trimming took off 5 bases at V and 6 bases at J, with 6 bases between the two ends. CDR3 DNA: TGTGCCAGCAGCCAGGCGGATACGCAGTATTTT. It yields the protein CASSQADTQYF.

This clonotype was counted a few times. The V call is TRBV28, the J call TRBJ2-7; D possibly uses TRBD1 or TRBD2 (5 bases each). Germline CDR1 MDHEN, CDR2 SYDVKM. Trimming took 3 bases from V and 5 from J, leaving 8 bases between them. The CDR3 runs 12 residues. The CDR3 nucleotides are TGTGCCAGCAGTTTTTTGGGGGACGAGCAGTACGTC. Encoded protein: CASSFLGDEQYV.

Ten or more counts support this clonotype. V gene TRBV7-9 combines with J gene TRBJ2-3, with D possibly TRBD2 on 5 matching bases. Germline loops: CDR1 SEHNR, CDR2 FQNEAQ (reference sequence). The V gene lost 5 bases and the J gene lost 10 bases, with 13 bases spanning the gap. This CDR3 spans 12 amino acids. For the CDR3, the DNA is TGTGCCAGCAGCACCCGGACCGGGGCGCAGTATTTT. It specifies CASSTRTGAQYF.

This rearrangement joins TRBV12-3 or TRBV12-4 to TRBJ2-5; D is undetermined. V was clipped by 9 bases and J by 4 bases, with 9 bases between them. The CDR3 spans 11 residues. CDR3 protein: CASAERETQYF. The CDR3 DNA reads TGTGCCAGTGCCGAAAGAGAGACCCAGTACTTC.

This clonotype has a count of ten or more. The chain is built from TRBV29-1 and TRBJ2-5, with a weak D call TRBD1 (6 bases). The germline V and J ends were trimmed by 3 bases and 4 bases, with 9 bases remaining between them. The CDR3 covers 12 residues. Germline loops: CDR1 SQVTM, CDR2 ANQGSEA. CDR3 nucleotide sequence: TGCAGCGTTGACAGGGGAACAGAGACCCAGTACTTC. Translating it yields CSVDRGTETQYF.

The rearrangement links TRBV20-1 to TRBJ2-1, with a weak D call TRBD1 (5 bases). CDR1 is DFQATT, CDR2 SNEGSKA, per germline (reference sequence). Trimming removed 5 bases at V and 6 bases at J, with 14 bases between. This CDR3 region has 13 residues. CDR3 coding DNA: TGCAGTGCTTCTCGACAGCTCGTCAATGAGCAGTTCTTC. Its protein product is CSASRQLVNEQFF.

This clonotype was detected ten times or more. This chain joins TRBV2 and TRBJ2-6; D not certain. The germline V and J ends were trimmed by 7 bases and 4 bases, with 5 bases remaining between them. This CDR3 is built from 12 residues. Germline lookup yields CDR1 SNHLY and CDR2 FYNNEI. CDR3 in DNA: TGTGCCAGCACATACGGGGCCAACGTCCTGACTTTC. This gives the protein CASTYGANVLTF.